This T cell receptor (beta chain) is from a study of beta chain features in type 1 diabetes. Study-level points and caveats: No resolution was reached here on whether HLA type influences TCRB rearrangement. The naive, central memory and Treg TCRB repertoires looked more alike in patients than they did in healthy donors. More deletions and fewer insertions at VDJ junctions were seen in type 1 diabetes patients. Among patients with Type 1 diabetes, TCRB CDR3s were moderately but significantly shorter in every one of the four CD4+ subsets.

The germline gives CDR1 SGHAT, CDR2 FQNNGV. Trimming removed 4 bases from V and 4 bases from J; junction bases left unmatched: 4. The CDR3 contains 15 residues. On this clone itself: Its antigen is currently unknown.

Since all of the isolated RNA was reverse transcribed, expressed TCRB transcripts were what got sequenced. The assay was immunoSEQ multiplex PCR, and TCRdb's table has in-frame clones only and misses some. The repertoire consists of roughly 450,000 clones, with 9.5% to 12% occurring once and the leading ten covering approximately 0.05%. Sequences were obtained from naive CD4+ T cells from blood. V and J are TRBV11-2 and TRBJ2-1; 10 bases match TRBD2. This clonotype was sampled from a woman under 30 in good health. CDR3 sequence (DNA): TGTGCCAGCAGCTCCCTAGCGGGAGATTACAATGAGCAGTTCTTC. Protein product: CASSSLAGDYNEQFF.